This T cell receptor (beta chain) was sequenced during a study of cytomegalovirus exposure and HLA in healthy donors. Study outcomes and limitations: The later analysis indicated that the majority of CMV-associated TCR beta chains appeared HLA-restricted. An assumption of roughly uniform sequencing depth across donors underlay the presence/absence analyses. Accurate prediction of HLA-A and HLA-B alleles (for most subjects) was reportedly achieved from TCR beta sequences.

Though nominally healthy at sampling, donors likely had unrecorded immune exposures. Of note for this clone: What it binds is unknown.

13 Jbeta primers and 60 Vbeta primers were used for the PCR. The data were produced by immunoSEQ multiplex PCR, yet TCRdb's version contains in-frame clones alone and is incomplete. Found here are around 180,000 clones, 65% to 80% of them singletons; the top ten hold around 0.69%. V shed 5 bases and J shed 10 bases, with 18 bases lying between them. The CDR3 covers 14 residues. Per germline, CDR1 SEHNR and CDR2 FQNEAQ (reference sequence). Sequencing was carried out using PBMCs. The TCR originated in a woman in her thirties or forties in good health and CMV-seronegative. This sequence joins TRBV7-9 and TRBJ2-1; perhaps TRBD2 as D (6 bases). The CDR3 protein is CASSPSVASGEQFF. The CDR3 bases are TGTGCCAGCAGCCCTAGTGTGGCCAGCGGGGAGCAGTTCTTC.